The rows below give T cell receptor beta chains drawn from one sample of a study of human T cells and chemical hapten exposure. In TCRdb, the RACE reads were re-called with MiXCR into one record per CDR3 protein. Altogether about 140,000 distinct CDR3 sequences are present, 12% being singletons, with the ten largest covering 1.1% to 1.5%. The sequenced sample was whole blood, obtained in connection with sensitization to the hapten diphenylcyclopropenone (DPC). Receptor source: a woman in her forties or fifties with alopecia areata. Some clones in this sample may be carry-over from other donors' samples. CDR3s include the opening cysteine and the closing phenylalanine or tryptophan. A D gene is named only where the DNA matches it firmly. For some rows the clone size is stated as once, few or many, or as a class when expanded; others skip it.

v_call	clone_size	j_call	d_call	cdr3_nt	cdr3_aa
TRBV29-1	few	TRBJ1-1	.	TGCAGCTTCCGAGCGGGGGCGCGAAACACTGAAGCTTTCTTT	CSFRAGARNTEAFF
TRBV9	few	TRBJ2-2	.	TGTGCCAGCAGCGTAGCCCTTCAAGCGGGTCCTCCGAACACCGGGGAGCTGTTTTTT	CASSVALQAGPPNTGELFF
TRBV12-3/TRBV12-4	few	TRBJ2-7	.	TGTGCCAGCAGTTTTCAAGCGGACACAGCCTACGAGCAGTACTTC	CASSFQADTAYEQYF
TRBV18	.	TRBJ1-6	.	TGTGCCAGCTCTCCCGGGACAAGGGTTTCACCCCTCCACTTT	CASSPGTRVSPLHF
TRBV29-1	few	TRBJ1-2	.	TGCAGCGTTGAAGATCAGGCCAGACATGGCTACACCTTC	CSVEDQARHGYTF
TRBV5-4	.	TRBJ2-7	TRBD2	TGTGCCAGCAGCCTGACTAGCGGTTCCCTCTACGAGCAGTACTTC	CASSLTSGSLYEQYF
TRBV7-8	.	TRBJ2-1	TRBD1	TGTGCCAGCAGCTTATTCCGGGACAGGGTCGGGAATGAGCAGTTCTTC	CASSLFRDRVGNEQFF
TRBV6-1	few	TRBJ1-3	.	TGTGCCAGCAGTGAATCTGGTTACTCTGGAAACACCATATATTTT	CASSESGYSGNTIYF
TRBV19	.	TRBJ2-2	.	TGTGCCAGTAGTAGCGGACGTTCTTCAGGCGGGACCAACACCGGGGAGCTGTTTTTT	CASSSGRSSGGTNTGELFF
TRBV15	few	TRBJ2-1	TRBD2	TGTGCCACCAGCAGAGGCCCCCCGGGAGGGGGCAATGAGCAGTTCTTC	CATSRGPPGGGNEQFF
TRBV3-2	many	TRBJ1-1	.	TGTGCCAGCAGCCCGTTGGACACTGAAGCTTTCTTT	CASSPLDTEAFF
TRBV4-2	.	TRBJ2-7	TRBD1	TGTGCCAGCAGCCAAGGGACAGGGGGTACCTACGAGCAGTACTTC	CASSQGTGGTYEQYF
TRBV9	.	TRBJ2-7	.	TGTGCCAGCAGCCCGGGACTTCGACCCTACGAGCAGTACTTC	CASSPGLRPYEQYF
TRBV7-9	few	TRBJ1-4	.	TGTGCCAGCAGCTTGTCGGGGACTAATGAAAAACTGTTTTTT	CASSLSGTNEKLFF
TRBV7-9	many	TRBJ1-1	.	TGTGCCAGCAGTCCCCGGGGAGCCCAGAAAGGGACTGAAGCTTTCTTT	CASSPRGAQKGTEAFF
TRBV20-1	many	TRBJ2-5	.	TGCAGTGCCTCAATCGCGGCTGGGGGTGGGGAGACCCAGTACTTC	CSASIAAGGGETQYF
TRBV27	many	TRBJ2-3	.	TGTGCCAGCAGTTCCGAACAGGTCCCCTTCCTGGATACGCAGTATTTT	CASSSEQVPFLDTQYF
TRBV6-5	few	TRBJ2-1	TRBD2	TGTGCCAGCAGCCCGGCCCTAGCGGGATTCCATGAGCAGTTCTTC	CASSPALAGFHEQFF
TRBV19	.	TRBJ2-6	.	TGTGCCAGTAGGGGTACCTCTGGGGCCAACGTCCTGACTTTC	CASRGTSGANVLTF
TRBV14	.	TRBJ1-1	.	TGTGCCAGCAGCCAACCGGGAATGACCTCTGAAGCTTTCTTT	CASSQPGMTSEAFF
TRBV2	.	TRBJ1-6	.	TGTGCCATCGATCCCGGGGCCTCTAATTCACCCCTCCACTTT	CAIDPGASNSPLHF
TRBV30	.	TRBJ2-1	TRBD2	TGTGCCTGGAGTGTACCGCGACTAGCGGGAGGCCCCTCCTACAATGAGCAGTTCTTC	CAWSVPRLAGGPSYNEQFF
TRBV28	many	TRBJ1-5	.	TGTGCCAGCACCACAAGGCCTGGGCCCCAGCATTTT	CASTTRPGPQHF